What follows are 2 T cell receptor beta chains derived from one specimen sequenced in a study of blood T cell repertoires in COVID-19 (TCRdb year 2020). The method behind the library was the immunoSEQ multiplex PCR assay. TCRdb took this table from immuneACCESS and kept in-frame rearrangements with V and J called. Such tables lack part of the clones; where checked against another copy, unresolved V genes explain under half of the gap, and the rest is unexplained. The sample data list hundreds of thousands of clones, and under 85% of these were observed just once. The ten most abundant clones make up roughly 1.3% of the sample. The sample comprised peripheral blood. Every receptor here comes from a woman in her 30s with COVID-19, enrolled during active disease.

This sequence joins TRBV3-1 (or the pseudogene TRBV3-2) and TRBJ2-7; TRBD2 matches 7 bases. Germline V gene sequence: CDR1 LGHDT, CDR2 YNNKEL (reference sequence). This CDR3 has 14 amino acids. V was pared by 4 bases and J by 4 bases, with 7 bases of the junction left unmatched. CDR3 sequence reads: CASSLGRGWYEQYF. The CDR3 bases are TGTGCCAGCAGCCTGGGGCGGGGGTGGTACGAGCAGTACTTC.

V gene TRBV9 combines with J gene TRBJ2-1; 9 bases map to TRBD1. This CDR3 has 17 residues. Germline values: CDR1 SGDLS, CDR2 YYNGEE. Trimming cost V 0 bases and J 5 bases; bases outside gene matches: 9. The CDR3 sequence: CASSVGLDRGEDNEQFF. CDR3 DNA: TGTGCCAGCAGCGTAGGTTTGGACAGGGGAGAGGACAATGAGCAGTTCTTC.